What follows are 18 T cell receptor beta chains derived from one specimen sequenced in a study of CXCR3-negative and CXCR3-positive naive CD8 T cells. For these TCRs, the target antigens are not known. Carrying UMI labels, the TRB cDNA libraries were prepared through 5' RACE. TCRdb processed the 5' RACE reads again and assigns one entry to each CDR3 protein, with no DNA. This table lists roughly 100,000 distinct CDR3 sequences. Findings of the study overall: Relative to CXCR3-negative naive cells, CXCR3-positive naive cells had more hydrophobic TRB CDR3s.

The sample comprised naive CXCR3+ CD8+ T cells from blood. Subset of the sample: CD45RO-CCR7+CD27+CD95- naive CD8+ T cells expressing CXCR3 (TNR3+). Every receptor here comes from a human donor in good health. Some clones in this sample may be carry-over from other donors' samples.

The CDR3 reads CASSTGMAGELFF. The chain joins TRBV7-3 to TRBJ2-2; TCRdb names TRBD1, which stays unverified in the absence of DNA. The CDR3 sequence is 13 residues long. The germline V gene has CDR1 SGHTA and CDR2 FQGTGA.

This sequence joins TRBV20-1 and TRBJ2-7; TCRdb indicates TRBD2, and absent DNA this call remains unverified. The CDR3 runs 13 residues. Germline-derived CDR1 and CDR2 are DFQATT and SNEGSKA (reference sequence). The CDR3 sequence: CSVKDRNEGEQYF.

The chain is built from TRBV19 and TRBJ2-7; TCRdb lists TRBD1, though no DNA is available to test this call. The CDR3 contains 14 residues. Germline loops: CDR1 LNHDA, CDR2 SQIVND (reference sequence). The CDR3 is CASSISGDSYEQYF.

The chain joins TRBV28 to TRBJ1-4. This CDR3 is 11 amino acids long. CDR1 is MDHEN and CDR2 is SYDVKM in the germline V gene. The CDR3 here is CASSPDEKLFF.

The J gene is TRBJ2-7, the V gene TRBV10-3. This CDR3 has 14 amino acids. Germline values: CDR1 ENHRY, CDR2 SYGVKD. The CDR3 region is CAISERGSPYEQYF.

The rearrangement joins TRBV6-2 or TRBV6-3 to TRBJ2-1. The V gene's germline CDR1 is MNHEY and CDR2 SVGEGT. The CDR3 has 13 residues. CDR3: CASSIVGYNEQFF.

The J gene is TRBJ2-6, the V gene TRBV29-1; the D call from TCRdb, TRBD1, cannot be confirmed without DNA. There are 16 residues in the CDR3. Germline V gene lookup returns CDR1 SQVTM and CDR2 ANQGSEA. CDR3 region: CSVEGGLTSGANVLTF.

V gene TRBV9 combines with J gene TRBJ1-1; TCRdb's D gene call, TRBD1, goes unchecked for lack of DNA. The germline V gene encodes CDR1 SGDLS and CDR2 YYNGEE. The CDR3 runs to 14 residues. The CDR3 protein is CASSPGGVNTEAFF.

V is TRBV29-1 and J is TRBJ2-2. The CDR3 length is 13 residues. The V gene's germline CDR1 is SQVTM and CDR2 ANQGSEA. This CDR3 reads CSVEEENTGELFF.

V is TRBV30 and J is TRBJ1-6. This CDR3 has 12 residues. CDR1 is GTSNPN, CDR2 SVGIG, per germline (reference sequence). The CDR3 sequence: CAWSVEGPPLHF.

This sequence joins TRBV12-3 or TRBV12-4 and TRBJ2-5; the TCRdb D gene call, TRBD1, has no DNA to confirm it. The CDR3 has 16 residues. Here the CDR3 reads CASSLGGSPNQETQYF.

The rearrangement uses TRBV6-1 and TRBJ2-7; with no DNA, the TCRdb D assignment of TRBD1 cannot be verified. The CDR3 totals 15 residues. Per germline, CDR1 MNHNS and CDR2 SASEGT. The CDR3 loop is CASSELGTGPYEQYF.

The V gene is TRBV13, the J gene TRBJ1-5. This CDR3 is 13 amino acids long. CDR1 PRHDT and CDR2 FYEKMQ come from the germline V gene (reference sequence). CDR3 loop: CASSLGGDQPQHF.

CDR3 residues: CASSLAELAGTNTGELFF. This chain connects TRBV12-3 or TRBV12-4 to TRBJ2-2. The CDR3 spans 18 residues.

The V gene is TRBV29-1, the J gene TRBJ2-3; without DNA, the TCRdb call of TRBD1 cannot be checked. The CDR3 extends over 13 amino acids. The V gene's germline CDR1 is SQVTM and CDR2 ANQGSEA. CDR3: CSVGPDNTDTQYF.

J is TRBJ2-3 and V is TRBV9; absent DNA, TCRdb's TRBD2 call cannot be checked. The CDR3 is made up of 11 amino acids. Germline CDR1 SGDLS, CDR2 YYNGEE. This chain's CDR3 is CASSPPPTQYF.

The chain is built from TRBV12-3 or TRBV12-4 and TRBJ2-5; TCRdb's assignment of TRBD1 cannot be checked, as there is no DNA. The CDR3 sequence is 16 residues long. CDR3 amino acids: CASSFLDRVDQETQYF.

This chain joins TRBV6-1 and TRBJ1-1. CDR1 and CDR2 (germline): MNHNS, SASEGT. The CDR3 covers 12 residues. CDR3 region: CASSQLSLGAFF.